The 29 T cell receptor beta chains below were found in one sample sequenced in a study of post-analysis software for immune sequencing data (dated by TCRdb to between 2014 and 2016). No antigen has been identified for these receptors. Libraries were prepared through PCR. The listed sequencing device is Illumina HiSeq 2500. Unique molecular identifiers were incorporated into TCR beta cDNA libraries to reduce PCR and sequencing biases. In TCRdb, the public reads were trimmed at Q25 with fastp and aligned with MiXCR, with productive beta chains retained. All rows with the same CDR3 protein become a single entry with the most common DNA and genes. This sample holds around 770,000 distinct CDR3 sequences; around 42% were observed only once. The leading ten clones occupy roughly 5.2% of the sample. General findings and caveats noted by the study authors: Patients showed significantly higher frequencies than controls for a few TRBV segments, among them TRBV5-6, TRBV5-1 and TRBV20-1.

Specimen: blood. The receptors derive from a girl aged 5 to 17 with multiple sclerosis.

In this sample, this clonotype turned up a few times. The chain carries TRBV7-9 and TRBJ2-7, with TRBD2 matching over 13 bases. Germline-derived CDR1 and CDR2 are SEHNR and FQNEAQ (reference sequence). V lost 4 bases to trimming and J lost 0 bases; unmatched junction nucleotides: 3. There are 16 residues in the CDR3. CDR3 protein: CASSSTSGRSSYEQYF. CDR3 nucleotide sequence: TGTGCCAGCAGCTCGACTAGCGGGAGGTCCTCCTACGAGCAGTACTTC.

The V call is TRBV9, the J call TRBJ2-3; D ambiguous. V was clipped by 0 bases and J by 0 bases, with 11 bases between them. This CDR3 has 16 amino acids. Looked up from germline, CDR1 is SGDLS and CDR2 is YYNGEE. The CDR3 sequence is CASSVESVASTDTQYF. The CDR3 nucleotides are TGTGCCAGCAGCGTAGAGAGCGTTGCTAGCACAGATACGCAGTATTTT.

This chain joins TRBV19 and TRBJ2-1; the D is unclear. V was shortened by 3 bases and J by 6 bases, with 6 bases between the two germline ends. The CDR3 consists of 12 residues. Germline loops: CDR1 LNHDA, CDR2 SQIVND (reference sequence). CDR3 in DNA: TGTGCCAGTAGTATCTTTTCCAATGAGCAGTTCTTC. Encoded protein: CASSIFSNEQFF.

The V call is TRBV29-1, the J call TRBJ2-3; 10 nucleotides align to TRBD2. Germline V gives CDR1 SQVTM, CDR2 ANQGSEA. This CDR3 is 16 amino acids long. V dropped 0 bases and J dropped 0; count of bases not matched to a gene: 3. Here the CDR3 reads CSVEDELAGSTDTQYF. The CDR3 DNA reads TGCAGCGTTGAAGACGAACTAGCGGGAAGCACAGATACGCAGTATTTT.

Only a few counts were recorded for this clonotype. This chain connects TRBV27 to TRBJ2-7; D is possibly TRBD2 (6 bases). There are 13 residues in the CDR3. With 3 bases removed from V and 6 bases from J, the gap between germline ends came to 12 bases. The germline V gene has CDR1 MNHEY and CDR2 SMNVEV (reference sequence). The CDR3 nucleotides are TGTGCCAGCAGTTTGACTAGTTGGTCCGAGCAGTACTTC. Translated, it gives CASSLTSWSEQYF.

The V and J genes are TRBV20-1 and TRBJ2-1; 9 positions match TRBD2. The J segment lost 15 bases and the V segment lost 0 bases, leaving 6 bases of the junction unmatched. This CDR3 is built from 12 residues. From germline, CDR1 is DFQATT and CDR2 SNEGSKA (reference sequence). The CDR3 nucleotides read TGCAGTGCTAGAGAAATAGCGGGAGTGCTGTTCTTC. Amino acids: CSAREIAGVLFF.

This clonotype was counted only a few times. V is TRBV20-1 and J is TRBJ1-1; the match to TRBD1 covers 7 bases. V dropped 2 bases and J dropped 4; count of bases not matched to a gene: 1. This CDR3 contains 12 residues. Germline V gives CDR1 DFQATT, CDR2 SNEGSKA (reference sequence). In DNA form, the CDR3 reads TGCAGTGCTAGACAGGGGGGCACTGAAGCTTTCTTT. Amino acid sequence: CSARQGGTEAFF.

The chain employs TRBV30 and TRBJ2-7, with 7 bases that match TRBD1. This CDR3 comprises 14 residues. V was pared by 3 bases and J by 2 bases, with 7 bases of the junction left unmatched. CDR1 and CDR2 (germline): GTSNPN, SVGIG (reference sequence). CDR3 amino acids: CAWRPTGLTYEQYF. The CDR3 DNA is TGTGCCTGGAGACCGACAGGGCTAACCTACGAGCAGTACTTC. Based on the CDR3 plus reference TRBV30 and TRBJ2-7, the full variable domain is SQTIHQWPATLVQPVGSPLSLECTVEGTSNPNLYWYRQAAGRGLQLLFYSVGIGQISSEVPQNLSASRPQDRQFILSSKKLLLSDSGFYLCAWRPTGLTYEQYFGPGTRLTVT.

The rearrangement links TRBV20-1 to TRBJ2-5, with D tentatively TRBD2 (6 bases). Germline CDR1 is DFQATT and CDR2 is SNEGSKA (reference sequence). V was shortened by 3 bases and J by 0 bases, with 14 bases between the two germline ends. The CDR3 length is 15 residues. This chain's CDR3 is CSARDGTEYQETQYF. CDR3 bases: TGCAGTGCTAGGGATGGGACTGAGTACCAAGAGACCCAGTACTTC.

This clonotype was seen only a few times. The V and J genes are TRBV7-2 and TRBJ1-1; 9 bases fit TRBD1. The V segment lost 8 bases and the J segment 3 bases; nucleotides outside the gene matches: 4. Germline-derived CDR1 and CDR2 are SGHTA and FQGNSA. The length of the CDR3 is 13 residues. In DNA form, the CDR3 reads TGTGCCAGCGACAGGACAGGGGACACTGAAGCTTTCTTT. Protein product: CASDRTGDTEAFF.

CDR3 DNA sequence: TGTGCCAGCAGCCAGGGGGCCTTGAGCAATCAGCCCCAGCATTTT. The encoded protein is CASSQGALSNQPQHF. J is TRBJ1-5 and V is TRBV28, with 8 bases aligning to TRBD1. CDR1 and CDR2 (germline): MDHEN, SYDVKM. The CDR3 loop spans 15 amino acids. V trimming: 6 bases; J trimming: 1 base; junction bases outside the gene matches: 5.

The rearrangement joins TRBV12-3 or TRBV12-4 to TRBJ1-1; D perhaps matches TRBD1 (5 bases). The CDR3 has 14 residues. V lost 5 bases and J lost 1, with 11 bases in between. The CDR3 bases are TGTGCCAGCAGTAGGGACTCCGGGAACACTGAAGCTTTCTTT. Translation: CASSRDSGNTEAFF.

This clonotype turned up a few times. The chain combines TRBV12-3 or TRBV12-4 with TRBJ2-1; D is unclear. The CDR3 is made up of 13 amino acids. V was trimmed by 4 bases and J by 8 bases, leaving 12 bases between them. The CDR3 region has the DNA TGTGCCAGCAGTTCACGAGAGCTCGATGAGCAGTTCTTC. Amino acids: CASSSRELDEQFF.

This clonotype has just a few counts. CDR3 residues: CASRDNRGPHEQYF. CDR3 DNA: TGTGCCAGCAGAGATAACAGGGGGCCCCACGAGCAGTACTTC. The V gene is TRBV7-2, the J gene TRBJ2-5; TRBD1 agrees at 9 bases. TRBJ2-7 matches the DNA end more closely, so the J call is doubtful. The germline V gene has CDR1 SGHTA and CDR2 FQGNSA. The CDR3 loop spans 14 amino acids.

This CDR3 is CASSYPPTGGTYGYTF. CDR3 DNA sequence: TGTGCCAGCAGTTACCCACCGACAGGGGGCACCTATGGCTACACCTTC. The V and J genes are TRBV6-5 and TRBJ1-2, with TRBD1 matching over 10 bases. CDR1 and CDR2 from the germline V gene are MNHEY and SVGAGI. The CDR3 loop spans 16 amino acids. The V segment lost 2 bases and the J segment 4 bases; nucleotides outside the gene matches: 7.

The chain links TRBV20-1 to TRBJ2-1, with D maybe TRBD2 (5 bases). Trimming shortened V by 0 bases and J by 8 bases, and 14 bases separated the two germline ends. Germline lookup yields CDR1 DFQATT and CDR2 SNEGSKA (reference sequence). The CDR3 runs to 14 residues. The CDR3 loop is CSARDWTFSYEQFF. Written as DNA, the CDR3 is TGCAGTGCTAGAGATTGGACTTTTAGCTATGAGCAGTTCTTC.

This clonotype has only a few counts. The rearrangement links TRBV10-3 to TRBJ2-7; no definite D call. Germline lookup yields CDR1 ENHRY and CDR2 SYGVKD. This CDR3 is built from 16 residues. V was pared by 0 bases and J by 0 bases, with 12 bases between. CDR3 residues: CAISESSPTLSYEQYF. In DNA, the CDR3 is TGTGCCATCAGTGAGTCGAGTCCCACCCTCTCCTACGAGCAGTACTTC.

The chain combines TRBV12-3 or TRBV12-4 with TRBJ1-2, with D maybe TRBD1 (6 bases). This CDR3 comprises 14 residues. V was shortened by 5 bases and J by 4 bases, with 14 bases between the two germline ends. The CDR3 loop is CASSRPQGGYGYTF. The CDR3 DNA follows: TGTGCCAGCAGTCGACCACAGGGCGGCTATGGCTACACCTTC.

In regard to this clonotype: A junction end diverges from the germline sequence, so it may reflect a read error. J is TRBJ1-2 and V is TRBV5-6; no clear D gene. Germline CDR1 reads SGHDT; CDR2 reads YYEEEE. This CDR3 contains 15 residues. DNA of the CDR3: TGTGCTAGCAGCTTTGGAGTCCCAGCTAACTATGGCTACACCTTC. Encoded protein: CASSFGVPANYGYTF.

The CDR3 region is CASSQEQGLRGNEQFF. The CDR3 bases are TGCGCCAGCAGCCAAGAGCAGGGACTCCGAGGAAATGAGCAGTTCTTC. This chain connects TRBV4-3 to TRBJ2-1, with D possibly TRBD2 on 6 matching bases. CDR3 length: 16 amino acids. The V gene lost 0 bases and the J gene lost 7 bases, with 16 bases spanning the gap. Germline CDR1 LGHNA, CDR2 YSLEER.

The genes are TRBV7-9 and TRBJ2-1; 13 bases match TRBD2. There are 18 residues in the CDR3. After removal of 4 bases from V and 7 bases from J, the junction contained 13 bases not matched to a gene. Germline loops: CDR1 SEHNR, CDR2 FQNEAQ (reference sequence). This CDR3 is CASSSRTSGSPWQNEQFF. The CDR3 DNA reads TGTGCCAGCAGCTCTCGGACTAGCGGGAGCCCTTGGCAGAATGAGCAGTTCTTC.

This clonotype appeared a few times. The chain joins TRBV7-9 to TRBJ2-1; no clear D. V lost 5 bases and J 0 bases, leaving 17 bases between the germline ends. Germline V CDR1 and CDR2: SEHNR, FQNEAQ (reference sequence). The CDR3 has 17 amino acids. Here the CDR3 DNA reads TGTGCCAGCAGCCGCACTGGACGGACCTACTCCTACAATGAGCAGTTCTTC. Translation: CASSRTGRTYSYNEQFF. The full variable domain, completed using reference TRBV7-9 and TRBJ2-1, is DTGVSQNPRHKITKRGQNVTFRCDPISEHNRLYWYRQTLGQGPEFLTYFQNEAQLEKSRLLSDRFSAERPKGSFSTLEIQRTEQGDSAMYLCASSRTGRTYSYNEQFFGPGTRLTVL.

This clonotype has a handful of counts. V is TRBV7-6 and J is TRBJ1-1, with 8 bases identical to TRBD1. V lost 3 bases and J lost 3; bases outside the gene matches: 12. The CDR3 sequence is 17 residues long. CDR1 is SGHVS and CDR2 is FNYEAQ in the germline V gene. DNA of the CDR3: TGTGCCAGCAGCTTCCGCGAGAGGACAGGGCGAGACACTGAAGCTTTCTTT. Its protein is CASSFRERTGRDTEAFF.

The chain is built from TRBV5-1 and TRBJ2-7, with 9 bases identical to TRBD1. The CDR3 length is 15 residues. Germline loops: CDR1 SGHRS, CDR2 YFSETQ. V lost 4 bases, J lost 3 bases, and 8 bases stayed unmatched. The DNA for the CDR3 is TGCGCCAGCAGCCAGGGACAGGGTGAACTCTACGAGCAGTACTTC. Encoded protein: CASSQGQGELYEQYF.

This sequence joins TRBV27 and TRBJ1-1; weak D call: TRBD1 (6 bases). There are 14 residues in the CDR3. Between the trimmed V and J ends, which lost 2 bases and 7 bases, there was a span of 14 bases. Looked up from germline, CDR1 is MNHEY and CDR2 is SMNVEV (reference sequence). Here the CDR3 reads CASSLGTGAGEAFF. CDR3 in DNA: TGTGCCAGCAGTTTAGGAACGGGGGCGGGTGAAGCTTTCTTT.

This clonotype was picked up a small number of times. The chain is built from TRBV18 and TRBJ1-1; possibly TRBD1 for D (5 bases). CDR1 is KGHSH, CDR2 LQKENI, per germline. V was pared by 6 bases and J by 8 bases, with 13 bases between. The CDR3 spans 12 residues. The DNA for the CDR3 is TGTGCCAGCTCCACCAGTGGGGACGAAGCTTTCTTT. It is translated as CASSTSGDEAFF. Supplemented by reference TRBV18 and TRBJ1-1, the full variable domain reads NAGVMQNPRHLVRRRGQEARLRCSPMKGHSHVYWYRQLPEEGLKFMVYLQKENIIDESGMPKERFSAEFPKEGPSILRIQQVVRGDSAAYFCASSTSGDEAFFGQGTRLTVV.

The chain links TRBV2 to TRBJ2-7, with 8 bases that match TRBD1. The CDR3 covers 15 residues. V shed 1 base and J 2 bases; nucleotides not matched to a gene: 4. CDR1 is SNHLY and CDR2 is FYNNEI in the germline V gene. CDR3 in DNA: TGTGCCAGCAGTGAAGGCGGACAGGGCGCCTACGAGCAGTACTTC. This codes for CASSEGGQGAYEQYF.

The chain is built from TRBV29-1 and TRBJ1-1; 10 bases align to TRBD1. Germline V gene sequence: CDR1 SQVTM, CDR2 ANQGSEA. The CDR3 sequence is 14 residues long. Trimming removed 4 bases from V and 5 bases from J; junction bases left unmatched: 7. CDR3 amino acids: CSVGAGQGRTEAFF. The CDR3 bases are TGCAGCGTTGGGGCGGGACAGGGGAGGACTGAAGCTTTCTTT.

This clonotype has just a few counts. The rearrangement links TRBV7-9 to TRBJ2-7; 7 nucleotides agree with TRBD2. This CDR3 is 14 amino acids long. CDR1 and CDR2 from the germline V gene are SEHNR and FQNEAQ (reference sequence). J was trimmed by 1 base and V by 5 bases; bases with no gene match: 5. The CDR3 DNA follows: TGTGCCAGCAGCGTGAGAGCGGGGTCCTACGAGCAGTACTTC. Translating gives CASSVRAGSYEQYF.